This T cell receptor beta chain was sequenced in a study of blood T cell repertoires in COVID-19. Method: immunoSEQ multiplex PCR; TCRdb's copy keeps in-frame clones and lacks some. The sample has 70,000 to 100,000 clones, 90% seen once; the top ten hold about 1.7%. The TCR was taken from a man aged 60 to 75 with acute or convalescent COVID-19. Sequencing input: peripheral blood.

Here the CDR3 reads CASSPGPPGAQETQYF. CDR3 sequence (DNA): TGTGCCAGCAGCCCCGGACCTCCGGGAGCCCAAGAGACCCAGTACTTC. The rearrangement uses TRBV5-4 and TRBJ2-5; possibly TRBD2 for D (6 bases). This CDR3 has 16 amino acids. V was cut by 4 bases and J by 1 base, with 17 bases left in between. Germline lookup yields CDR1 SGHNT and CDR2 YYREEE (reference sequence).